These 4 T cell receptor beta chains share one sample of origin, sequenced in a study of T cell repertoires in cytomegalovirus infection. No antigens are known for them. TCRdb re-called the reads with MiXCR, one entry per CDR3 protein. The data show approximately 390,000 distinct CDR3 sequences, about 35% seen once. The sample consisted of cultured PBMCs, taken from culture after CMV antigen stimulation. All receptors derive from a human donor in good health (CMV status not recorded). Some clones in this sample may be carry-over from other donors' samples.

This clonotype was observed a handful of times. The chain is built from TRBV10-2 and TRBJ1-1, with 11 bases lining up with TRBD1. The germline CDR1 and CDR2 sequences are WSHSY and SAAADI. This CDR3 has 14 amino acids. Trimming took 6 bases from V and 5 from J; bases not matched to a gene: 5. The chain's CDR3 is CASSGQGASTEAFF. CDR3 sequence (DNA): TGCGCCAGCAGCGGACAGGGGGCGTCGACTGAAGCTTTCTTT.

The chain has TRBV7-2 and TRBJ2-1; the D is unclear. Deletions cut 1 base from V and 8 bases from J, with 12 bases between. This CDR3 is built from 14 residues. Germline loops: CDR1 SGHTA, CDR2 FQGNSA. CDR3 DNA: TGTGCCAGCAGCTTAGACTCTGGGTTCTATGAGCAGTTCTTC. Its protein product is CASSLDSGFYEQFF.

This clonotype was found a few times. The genes are TRBV7-2 and TRBJ1-2, with a possible D match to TRBD1 (6 bases). V was trimmed by 3 bases and J by 7 bases, leaving 15 bases between them. The germline V gene encodes CDR1 SGHTA and CDR2 FQGNSA. The CDR3 runs 14 residues. CDR3 nucleotide sequence: TGTGCCAGCAGCTTGGGACTCCGCAGGGGTGGCTACACCTTC. It yields the protein CASSLGLRRGGYTF.

The rearrangement joins TRBV10-3 to TRBJ2-3, with TRBD2 matching over 10 bases. This CDR3 is 15 amino acids long. The trim removed 4 bases at V and 9 bases at J, leaving 10 bases unmatched. Germline V CDR1 and CDR2: ENHRY, SYGVKD. The CDR3 sequence: CAISARLAGEGTQYF. The CDR3 nucleotides read TGTGCCATCAGTGCGCGTCTAGCGGGAGAAGGAACGCAGTATTTT.